Listed here are 16 T cell receptor beta chains from one sample, sequenced in a study of chemoradiotherapy in HPV16-positive cancers. TCRdb's table, derived via immunoSEQ multiplex PCR, lists solely in-frame clones and lacks some. The table shows around 11,000 clones, with roughly nine tenths occurring only once. The sequencing used blood, collected from a patient who underwent chemoradiotherapy. These receptors came from a human donor with HPV-associated anogenital cancer.

V gene TRBV4-1 combines with J gene TRBJ2-2; D perhaps matches TRBD2 (6 bases). Germline V gene sequence: CDR1 MGHRA, CDR2 YSYEKL. This CDR3 has 14 amino acids. V shed 0 bases and J shed 7 bases, with 9 bases lying between them. CDR3 nucleotides: TGCGCCAGCAGCCAAGAGAGGGGAGGCGGGGAGCTGTTTTTT. It codes for CASSQERGGGELFF.

The V gene is TRBV6-5, the J gene TRBJ1-2; no reliable D call. Trimming took off 4 bases at V and 8 bases at J, with 11 bases between the two ends. Germline CDR1 and CDR2: MNHEY and SVGAGI. The CDR3 covers 12 residues. CDR3 loop: CASSSEGRGYTF. Here the CDR3 DNA reads TGTGCCAGCAGTTCGGAGGGAAGAGGCTACACCTTC.

CDR3 DNA: TGTGCCAGCAAATTGGAACAGGGATCCGGGGAGCTGTTTTTT. It yields the protein CASKLEQGSGELFF. The rearrangement joins TRBV2 to TRBJ2-2, with D possibly TRBD1 on 6 matching bases. The CDR3 runs to 14 residues. Germline-derived CDR1 and CDR2 are SNHLY and FYNNEI. Trimming stripped 7 bases from V and 6 bases from J, with 15 bases between. Full variable domain (remainder filled in from reference TRBV2 and TRBJ2-2): EPEVTQTPSHQVTQMGQEVILRCVPISNHLYFYWYRQILGQKVEFLVSFYNNEISEKSEIFDDQFSVERPDGSNFTLKIRSTKLEDSAMYFCASKLEQGSGELFFGEGSRLTVL.

The V gene is TRBV7-2, the J gene TRBJ2-3; 8 bases line up with TRBD2. Trimming at V came to 1 base and at J to 4 bases, leaving 7 bases not matched to a gene. CDR3 length: 16 amino acids. CDR1 and CDR2 (germline): SGHTA, FQGNSA. The CDR3 DNA reads as TGTGCCAGCAGCTTAGGGCCAGCGGGGGCTGCAGATACGCAGTATTTT. It codes for CASSLGPAGAADTQYF.

The chain has TRBV6-1 and TRBJ1-1, with D tentatively TRBD1 (6 bases). CDR3 length equals 15 residues. Germline values: CDR1 MNHNS, CDR2 SASEGT. V lost 2 bases, J lost 6 bases, and 16 bases lay in between. CDR3 nucleotides: TGTGCCAGCAGTGAACCGGGGGGCCTCCCTCCTGAAGCTTTCTTT. Encoded protein: CASSEPGGLPPEAFF.

This chain uses TRBV9 with TRBJ2-3; D possibly corresponds to TRBD2 (5 bases). The CDR3 spans 15 residues. Germline values: CDR1 SGDLS, CDR2 YYNGEE. V lost 1 base and J lost 2, with 11 bases in between. In nucleotides, the CDR3 is TGTGCCAGCAGCGTATTAGACGGACTCACAGATACGCAGTATTTT. This encodes CASSVLDGLTDTQYF.

This rearrangement joins TRBV9 to TRBJ2-2; TRBD2 might be the D (6 bases). This CDR3 is built from 16 residues. V gave up 4 bases and J gave up 0 bases, with 13 bases separating them. Germline loops: CDR1 SGDLS, CDR2 YYNGEE. CDR3 in amino acids: CASSRAGRSNTGELFF. The CDR3 nucleotides are TGTGCCAGCAGCCGGGCGGGACGTTCGAACACCGGGGAGCTGTTTTTT.

The rearrangement uses TRBV30 and TRBJ1-1; D uncertain. There are 15 residues in the CDR3. Germline-derived CDR1 and CDR2 are GTSNPN and SVGIG (reference sequence). The germline V and J ends were trimmed by 0 bases and 3 bases, with 14 bases remaining between them. CDR3 residues: CAWSVLTTGYTEAFF. Here the CDR3 DNA reads TGTGCCTGGAGTGTCCTAACGACCGGATACACTGAAGCTTTCTTT.

The chain carries TRBV10-2 and TRBJ1-2, with D tentatively TRBD1 (5 bases). The CDR3 contains 13 residues. Germline-derived CDR1 and CDR2 are WSHSY and SAAADI. V was trimmed by 4 bases and J by 6 bases, leaving 12 bases between them. CDR3 sequence (DNA): TGCGCCAGCAGTGTGGGACTAGCCAATGGCTACACCTTC. Amino acid sequence: CASSVGLANGYTF.

The chain employs TRBV4-3 and TRBJ2-2; D unclear. From germline, CDR1 is LGHNA and CDR2 YSLEER. Trimming removed 5 bases from V and 2 bases from J, with 6 bases in between. The CDR3 has 13 residues. CDR3 nucleotide sequence: TGCGCCAGCAGCATTAGAAACACCGGGGAGCTGTTTTTT. This encodes CASSIRNTGELFF.

The chain couples TRBV7-9 to TRBJ1-1; tentatively, D is TRBD1 (5 bases). The germline V gene encodes CDR1 SEHNR and CDR2 FQNEAQ (reference sequence). Deletions cut 1 base from V and 2 bases from J, with 17 bases between. This CDR3 is built from 17 residues. The CDR3 region is CASSLGHHLRGNTEAFF. The CDR3 coding sequence is TGTGCCAGCAGCTTAGGACACCACCTTAGGGGTAACACTGAAGCTTTCTTT.

This chain uses TRBV6-5 with TRBJ1-6; D unresolved. CDR3 length: 14 residues. The V end was cut by 5 bases, the J end by 10 bases, with 15 bases between. Germline V gene data show CDR1 as MNHEY and CDR2 as SVGAGI. The CDR3 bases are TGTGCCAGCAGTCTCGGGGAGGGTCGGTCACCCCTCCACTTT. This sequence encodes CASSLGEGRSPLHF.

The chain has TRBV11-3 and TRBJ2-5; D perhaps matches TRBD2 (5 bases). The V gene lost 2 bases and the J gene lost 3 bases, with 16 bases spanning the gap. This CDR3 is 16 amino acids long. Germline values: CDR1 SGHNT, CDR2 YENEEA. The DNA of the CDR3 is TGTGCCAGCAGCTTACCCTGGGAGCAGGAAGAAGAGACCCAGTACTTC. This gives the protein CASSLPWEQEEETQYF.

The chain combines TRBV6-5 with TRBJ2-7; no definite D call. Germline lookup yields CDR1 MNHEY and CDR2 SVGAGI. This CDR3 has 12 amino acids. Between the trimmed V and J ends, which lost 3 bases and 7 bases, there was a span of 10 bases. CDR3 amino acids: CASSYSGSEQYF. The CDR3 region has the DNA TGTGCCAGCAGTTATTCTGGGTCTGAGCAGTACTTC.

The chain joins TRBV30 to TRBJ2-7; 8 nucleotides line up with TRBD1. J lost 5 bases, V lost 0 bases, and 12 bases had no gene match. Germline V gene data show CDR1 as GTSNPN and CDR2 as SVGIG (reference sequence). The CDR3 is 16 residues long. CDR3 sequence reads: CAWSVRPPGGVDEQYF. CDR3 sequence (DNA): TGTGCCTGGAGTGTTCGGCCTCCAGGGGGCGTCGACGAGCAGTACTTC.

The V gene is TRBV29-1, the J gene TRBJ1-1; D perhaps matches TRBD1 (5 bases). This CDR3 has 12 amino acids. The germline V and J ends were trimmed by 7 bases and 1 base, with 10 bases remaining between them. From germline, CDR1 is SQVTM and CDR2 ANQGSEA. The CDR3 protein is CSARVGNTEAFF. The CDR3 nucleotides are TGCAGCGCCAGGGTGGGGAACACTGAAGCTTTCTTT.